The table lists the clone carrying this T cell receptor (beta chain) with many counts. Active moderate-to-severe ophthalmopathy, Clinical Activity Score at least 3, NOSPECS at least 4, under 3 months' duration. Fresh 10 ml peripheral blood yielded PBMCs. RNA transcripts provided the source from which TCR beta CDR3 regions were amplified. Primed by the HTBI set, a first-round RT-PCR was run on the TCR CDR3. TCRdb used MiXCR to reprocess the multiplex PCR reads, holding one entry per CDR3 protein. Here the sample spans around 490,000 distinct CDR3 sequences, about 20% being singletons. These data come from a study of T cells in Graves' hyperthyroidism and ophthalmopathy. Background on the study: Staff took peripheral blood when the initial diagnosis was made, before any treatment began.

The germline V and J ends were trimmed by 4 bases and 8 bases, with 21 bases remaining between them. Germline CDR1 reads DFQATT; CDR2 reads SNEGSKA (reference sequence). The CDR3 consists of 15 residues. The chain joins TRBV20-1 to TRBJ2-1; no reliable D call. The sequencing input was blood. The sequence derives from a man in his forties with Graves' ophthalmopathy. CDR3: CSATPLLAPSYEQFF. CDR3 bases: TGCAGTGCTACCCCACTTTTGGCACCATCCTATGAGCAGTTCTTC.